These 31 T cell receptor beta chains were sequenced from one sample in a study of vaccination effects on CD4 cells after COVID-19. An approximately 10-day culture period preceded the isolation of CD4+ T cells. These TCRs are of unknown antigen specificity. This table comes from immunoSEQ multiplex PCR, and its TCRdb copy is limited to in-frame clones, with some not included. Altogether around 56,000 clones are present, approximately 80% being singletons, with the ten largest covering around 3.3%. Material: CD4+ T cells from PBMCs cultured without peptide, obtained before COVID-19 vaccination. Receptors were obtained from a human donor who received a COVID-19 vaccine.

The CDR3 DNA sequence: TGTGCCAGCAGCTTGGTTCAGGGAGGGGATGGCTACACCTTC. Translated, it gives CASSLVQGGDGYTF. The chain uses TRBV5-6 and TRBJ1-2, with D perhaps TRBD1 (5 bases). The CDR3 extends over 14 amino acids. Trimming took 0 bases from V and 6 from J, leaving 12 bases between them. CDR1 and CDR2 (germline): SGHDT, YYEEEE.

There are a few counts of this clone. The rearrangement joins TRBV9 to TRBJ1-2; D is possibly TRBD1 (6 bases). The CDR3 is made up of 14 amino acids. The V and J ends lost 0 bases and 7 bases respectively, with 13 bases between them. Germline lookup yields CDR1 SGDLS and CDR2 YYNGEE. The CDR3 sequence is CASSVVGGGGGYTF. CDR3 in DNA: TGTGCCAGCAGCGTAGTTGGGGGCGGGGGTGGCTACACCTTC. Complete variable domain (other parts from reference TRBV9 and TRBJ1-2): DSGVTQTPKHLITATGQRVTLRCSPRSGDLSVYWYQQSLDQGLQFLIQYYNGEERAKGNILERFSAQQFPDLHSELNLSSLELGDSALYFCASSVVGGGGGYTFGSGTRLTVV.

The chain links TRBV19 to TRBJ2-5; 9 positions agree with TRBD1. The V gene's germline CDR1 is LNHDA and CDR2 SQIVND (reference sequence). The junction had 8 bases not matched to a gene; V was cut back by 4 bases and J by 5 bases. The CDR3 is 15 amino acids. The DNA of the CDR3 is TGTGCCAGTAGTAGGCCCGGGACAGGGTGGGAGACCCAGTACTTC. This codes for CASSRPGTGWETQYF.

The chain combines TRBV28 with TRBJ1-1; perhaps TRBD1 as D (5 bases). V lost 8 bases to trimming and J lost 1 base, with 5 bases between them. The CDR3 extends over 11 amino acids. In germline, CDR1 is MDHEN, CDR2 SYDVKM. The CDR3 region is CASGGNTEAFF. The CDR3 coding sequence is TGTGCCAGCGGGGGGAACACTGAAGCTTTCTTT. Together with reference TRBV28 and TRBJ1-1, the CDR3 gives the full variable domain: DVKVTQSSRYLVKRTGEKVFLECVQDMDHENMFWYRQDPGLGLRLIYFSYDVKMKEKGDIPEGYSVSREKKERFSLILESASTNQTSMYLCASGGNTEAFFGQGTRLTVV.

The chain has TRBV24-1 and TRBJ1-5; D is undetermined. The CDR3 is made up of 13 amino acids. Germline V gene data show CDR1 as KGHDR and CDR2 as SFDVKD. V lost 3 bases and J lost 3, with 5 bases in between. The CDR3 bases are TGTGCCACCAGTGATGTCTACAATCAGCCCCAGCATTTT. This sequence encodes CATSDVYNQPQHF.

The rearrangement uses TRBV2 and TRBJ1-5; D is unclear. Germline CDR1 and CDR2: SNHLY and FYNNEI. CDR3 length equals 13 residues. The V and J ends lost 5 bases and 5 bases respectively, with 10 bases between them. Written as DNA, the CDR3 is TGTGCCAGCAGTCTGGGCGTTCATCAGCCCCAGCATTTT. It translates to CASSLGVHQPQHF. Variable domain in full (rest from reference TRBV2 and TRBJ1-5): EPEVTQTPSHQVTQMGQEVILRCVPISNHLYFYWYRQILGQKVEFLVSFYNNEISEKSEIFDDQFSVERPDGSNFTLKIRSTKLEDSAMYFCASSLGVHQPQHFGDGTRLSIL.

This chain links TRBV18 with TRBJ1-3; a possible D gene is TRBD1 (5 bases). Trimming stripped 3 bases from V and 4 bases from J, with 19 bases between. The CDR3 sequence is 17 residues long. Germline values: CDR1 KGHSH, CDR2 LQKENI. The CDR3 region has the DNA TGTGCCAGCTCACCCCTCGGAACCGCAGGGAAAGGAAACACCATATATTTT. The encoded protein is CASSPLGTAGKGNTIYF.

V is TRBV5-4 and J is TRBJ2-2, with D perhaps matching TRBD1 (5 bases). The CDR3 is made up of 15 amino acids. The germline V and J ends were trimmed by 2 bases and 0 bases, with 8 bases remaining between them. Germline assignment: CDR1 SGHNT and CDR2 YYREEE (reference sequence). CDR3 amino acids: CASSFKGSNTGELFF. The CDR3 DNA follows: TGTGCCAGCAGCTTCAAGGGGTCGAACACCGGGGAGCTGTTTTTT.

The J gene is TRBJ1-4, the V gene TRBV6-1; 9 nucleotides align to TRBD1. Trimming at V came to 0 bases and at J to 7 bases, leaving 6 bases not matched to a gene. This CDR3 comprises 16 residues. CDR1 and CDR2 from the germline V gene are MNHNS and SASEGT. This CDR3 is CASSEALTGGSEKLFF. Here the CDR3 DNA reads TGTGCCAGCAGTGAAGCGTTAACAGGGGGCAGTGAAAAACTGTTTTTT.

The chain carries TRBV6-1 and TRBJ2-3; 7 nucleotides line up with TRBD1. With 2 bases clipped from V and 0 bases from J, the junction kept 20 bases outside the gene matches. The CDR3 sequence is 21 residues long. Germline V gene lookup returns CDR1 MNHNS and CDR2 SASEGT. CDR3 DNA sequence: TGTGCCAGCAGTGAAAATCTCACGAACAGGGGACCCTTATCTAGCACAGATACGCAGTATTTT. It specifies CASSENLTNRGPLSSTDTQYF.

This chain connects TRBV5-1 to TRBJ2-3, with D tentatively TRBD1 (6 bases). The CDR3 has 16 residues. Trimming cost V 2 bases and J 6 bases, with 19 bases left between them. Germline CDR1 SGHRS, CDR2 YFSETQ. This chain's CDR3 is CASSFPTGSAGDTQYF. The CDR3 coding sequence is TGCGCCAGCAGCTTCCCAACAGGGTCTGCGGGCGATACGCAGTATTTT.

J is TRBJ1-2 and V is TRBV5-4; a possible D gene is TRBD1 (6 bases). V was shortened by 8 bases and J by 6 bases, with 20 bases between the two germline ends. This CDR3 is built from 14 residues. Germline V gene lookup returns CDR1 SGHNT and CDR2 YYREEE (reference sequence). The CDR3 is CASLSAGERDGYTF. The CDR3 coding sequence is TGTGCCAGTCTGTCGGCAGGGGAGCGAGATGGCTACACCTTC.

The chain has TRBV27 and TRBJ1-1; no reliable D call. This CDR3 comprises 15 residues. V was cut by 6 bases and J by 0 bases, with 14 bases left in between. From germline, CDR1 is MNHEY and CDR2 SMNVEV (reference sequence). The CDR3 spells CASSLLGAMNTEAFF. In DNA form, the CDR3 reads TGTGCCAGCAGCCTCCTCGGAGCCATGAACACTGAAGCTTTCTTT.

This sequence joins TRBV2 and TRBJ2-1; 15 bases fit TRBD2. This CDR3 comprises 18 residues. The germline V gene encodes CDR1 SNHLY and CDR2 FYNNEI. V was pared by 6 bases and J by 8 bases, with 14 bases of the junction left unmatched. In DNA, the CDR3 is TGTGCCAGCAGAGCGTTACCCGGGACTAGCGGGGGGTATTATGAGCAGTTCTTC. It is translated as CASRALPGTSGGYYEQFF.

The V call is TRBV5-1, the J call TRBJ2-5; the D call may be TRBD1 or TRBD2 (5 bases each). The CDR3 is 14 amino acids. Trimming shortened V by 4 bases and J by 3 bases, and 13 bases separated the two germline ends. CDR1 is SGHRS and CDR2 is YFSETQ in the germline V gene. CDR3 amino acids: CASSMGTGEETQYF. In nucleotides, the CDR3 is TGCGCCAGCAGCATGGGGACCGGGGAAGAGACCCAGTACTTC.

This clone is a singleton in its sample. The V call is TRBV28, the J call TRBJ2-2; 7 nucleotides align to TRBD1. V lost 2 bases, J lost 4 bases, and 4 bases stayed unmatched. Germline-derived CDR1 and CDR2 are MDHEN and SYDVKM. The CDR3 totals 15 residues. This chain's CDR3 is CASSLDRVGTGELFF. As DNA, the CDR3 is TGTGCCAGCAGTTTAGACAGGGTCGGCACCGGGGAGCTGTTTTTT.

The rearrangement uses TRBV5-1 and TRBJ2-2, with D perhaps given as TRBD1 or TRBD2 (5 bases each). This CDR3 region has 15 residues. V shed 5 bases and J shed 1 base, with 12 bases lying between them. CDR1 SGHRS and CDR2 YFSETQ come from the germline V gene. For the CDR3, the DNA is TGCGCCAGCAGACCCGGGACGGGGAACACCGGGGAGCTGTTTTTT. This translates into CASRPGTGNTGELFF.

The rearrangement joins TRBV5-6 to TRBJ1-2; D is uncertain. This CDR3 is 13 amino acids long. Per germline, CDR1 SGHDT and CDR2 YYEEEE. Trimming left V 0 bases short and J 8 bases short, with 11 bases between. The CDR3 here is CASSLATGRGYTF. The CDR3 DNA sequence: TGTGCCAGCAGCTTGGCCACGGGTCGAGGCTACACCTTC.

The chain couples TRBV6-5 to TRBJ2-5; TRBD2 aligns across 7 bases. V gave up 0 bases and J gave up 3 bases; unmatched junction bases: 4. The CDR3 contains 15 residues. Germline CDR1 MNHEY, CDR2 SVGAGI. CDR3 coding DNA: TGTGCCAGCAGTTACTCGGCCAGCGGGGAAGAGACCCAGTACTTC. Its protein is CASSYSASGEETQYF.

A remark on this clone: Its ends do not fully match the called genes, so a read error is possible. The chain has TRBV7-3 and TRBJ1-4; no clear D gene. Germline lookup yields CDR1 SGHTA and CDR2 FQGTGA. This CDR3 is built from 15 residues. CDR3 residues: CASSLTGSRSEKLFF. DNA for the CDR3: TGTGCCAGCAGCCTAACCGGGTCCCGTAGTGAAAAACTGTTTTTT.

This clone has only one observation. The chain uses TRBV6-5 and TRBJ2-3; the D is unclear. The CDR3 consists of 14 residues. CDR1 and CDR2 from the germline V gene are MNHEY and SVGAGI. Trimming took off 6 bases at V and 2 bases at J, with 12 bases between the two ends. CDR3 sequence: CASRLQTSTDTQYF. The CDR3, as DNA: TGTGCCAGCAGGTTGCAGACCTCCACAGATACGCAGTATTTT.

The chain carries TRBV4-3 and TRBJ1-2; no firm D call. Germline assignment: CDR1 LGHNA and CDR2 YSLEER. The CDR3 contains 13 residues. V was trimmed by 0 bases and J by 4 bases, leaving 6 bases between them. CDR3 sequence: CASSQDGSYGYTF. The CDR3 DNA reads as TGCGCCAGCAGCCAAGACGGCAGCTATGGCTACACCTTC.

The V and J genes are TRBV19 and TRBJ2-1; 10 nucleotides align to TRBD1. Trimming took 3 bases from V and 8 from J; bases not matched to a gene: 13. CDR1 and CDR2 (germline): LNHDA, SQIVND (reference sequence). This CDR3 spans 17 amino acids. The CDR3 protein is CASSMGRRDRGGDEQFF. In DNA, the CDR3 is TGTGCCAGTAGTATGGGGCGGCGGGACAGGGGAGGGGATGAGCAGTTCTTC. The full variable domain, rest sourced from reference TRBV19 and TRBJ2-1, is DGGITQSPKYLFRKEGQNVTLSCEQNLNHDAMYWYRQDPGQGLRLIYYSQIVNDFQKGDIAEGYSVSREKKESFPLTVTSAQKNPTAFYLCASSMGRRDRGGDEQFFGPGTRLTVL.

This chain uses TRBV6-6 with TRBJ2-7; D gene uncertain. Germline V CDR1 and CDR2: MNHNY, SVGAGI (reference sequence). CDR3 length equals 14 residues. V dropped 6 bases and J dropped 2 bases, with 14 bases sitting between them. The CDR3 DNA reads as TGTGCCAGCAGCCTGTATGGTCCTCCCTACGAGCAGTACGTC. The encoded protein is CASSLYGPPYEQYV.

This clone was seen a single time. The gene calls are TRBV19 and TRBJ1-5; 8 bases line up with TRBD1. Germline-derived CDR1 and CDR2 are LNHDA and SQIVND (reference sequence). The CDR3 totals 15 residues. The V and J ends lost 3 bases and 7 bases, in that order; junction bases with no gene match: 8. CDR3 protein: CASSMGQGAWQPQHF. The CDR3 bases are TGTGCCAGTAGTATGGGCCAGGGGGCTTGGCAGCCCCAGCATTTT.

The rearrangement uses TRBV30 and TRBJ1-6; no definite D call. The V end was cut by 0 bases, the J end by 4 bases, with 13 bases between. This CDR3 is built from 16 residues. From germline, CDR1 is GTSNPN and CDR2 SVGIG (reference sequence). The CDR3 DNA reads TGTGCCTGGAGTGTAAGCCAGAGCAGATATAATTCACCCCTCCACTTT. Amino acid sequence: CAWSVSQSRYNSPLHF.

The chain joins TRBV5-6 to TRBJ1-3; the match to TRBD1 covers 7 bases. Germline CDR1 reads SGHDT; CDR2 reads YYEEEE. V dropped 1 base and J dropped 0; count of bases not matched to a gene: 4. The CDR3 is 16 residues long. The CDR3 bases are TGTGCCAGCAGCTTGACAGGGGCGAGCTCTGGAAACACCATATATTTT. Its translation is CASSLTGASSGNTIYF.

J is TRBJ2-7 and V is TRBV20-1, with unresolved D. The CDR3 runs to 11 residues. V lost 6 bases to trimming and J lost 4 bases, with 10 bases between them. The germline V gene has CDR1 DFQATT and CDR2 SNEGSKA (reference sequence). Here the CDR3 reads CSALSVYEQYV. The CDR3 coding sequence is TGCAGTGCCCTAAGTGTTTACGAGCAGTACGTC.

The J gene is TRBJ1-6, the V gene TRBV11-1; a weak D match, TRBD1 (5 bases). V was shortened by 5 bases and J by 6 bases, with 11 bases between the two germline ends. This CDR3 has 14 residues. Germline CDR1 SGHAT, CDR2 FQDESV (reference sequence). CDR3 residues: CASSRGTGNSPLHF. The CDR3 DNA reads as TGTGCCAGCAGCCGCGGGACGGGTAATTCACCCCTCCACTTT. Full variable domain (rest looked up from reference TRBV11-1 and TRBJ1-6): EAEVAQSPRYKITEKSQAVAFWCDPISGHATLYWYRQILGQGPELLVQFQDESVVDDSQLPKDRFSAERLKGVDSTLKIQPAELGDSAMYLCASSRGTGNSPLHFGNGTRLTVT.

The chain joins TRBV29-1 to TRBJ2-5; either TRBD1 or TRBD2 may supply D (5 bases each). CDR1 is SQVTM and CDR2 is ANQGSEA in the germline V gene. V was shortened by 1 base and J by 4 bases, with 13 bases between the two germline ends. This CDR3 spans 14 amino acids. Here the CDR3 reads CSVEGGAGSETQYF. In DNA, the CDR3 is TGCAGCGTTGAAGGAGGGGCAGGGTCAGAGACCCAGTACTTC.

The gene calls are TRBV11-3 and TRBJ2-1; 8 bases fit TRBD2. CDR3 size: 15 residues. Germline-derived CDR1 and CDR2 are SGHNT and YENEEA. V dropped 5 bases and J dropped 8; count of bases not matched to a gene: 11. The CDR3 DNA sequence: TGTGCCAGCAGCCCACGTCGAGCGGGGGAGGATGAGCAGTTCTTC. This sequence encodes CASSPRRAGEDEQFF.